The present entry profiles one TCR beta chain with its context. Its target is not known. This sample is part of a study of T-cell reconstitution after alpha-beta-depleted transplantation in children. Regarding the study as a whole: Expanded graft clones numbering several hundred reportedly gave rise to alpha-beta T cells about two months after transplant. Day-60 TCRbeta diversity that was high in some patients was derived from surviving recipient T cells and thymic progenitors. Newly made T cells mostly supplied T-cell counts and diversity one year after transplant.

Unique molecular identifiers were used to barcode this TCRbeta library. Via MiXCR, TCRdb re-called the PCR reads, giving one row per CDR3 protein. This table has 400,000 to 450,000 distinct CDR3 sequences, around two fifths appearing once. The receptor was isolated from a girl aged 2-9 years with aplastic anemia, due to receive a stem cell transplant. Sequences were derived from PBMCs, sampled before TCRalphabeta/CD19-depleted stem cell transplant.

As DNA, the CDR3 is TGCAGTGCTAGAGTGCGGGGAATTAGCAATCAGCCCCAGCATTTT. Protein: CSARVRGISNQPQHF. The gene calls are TRBV20-1 and TRBJ1-5; no definite D call. The CDR3 length is 15 residues. Per germline, CDR1 DFQATT and CDR2 SNEGSKA (reference sequence). Between the trimmed V and J ends, which lost 1 base and 0 bases, there was a span of 10 bases.